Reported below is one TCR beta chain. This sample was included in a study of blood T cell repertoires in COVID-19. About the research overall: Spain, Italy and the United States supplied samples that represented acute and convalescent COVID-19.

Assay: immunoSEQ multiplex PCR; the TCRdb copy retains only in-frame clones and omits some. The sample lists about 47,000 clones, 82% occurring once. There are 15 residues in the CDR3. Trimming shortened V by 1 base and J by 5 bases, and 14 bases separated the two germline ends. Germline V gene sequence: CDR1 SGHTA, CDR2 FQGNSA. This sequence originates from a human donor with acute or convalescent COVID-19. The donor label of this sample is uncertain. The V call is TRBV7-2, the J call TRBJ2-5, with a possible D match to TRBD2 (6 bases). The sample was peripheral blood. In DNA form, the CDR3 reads TGTGCCAGCAGCTTAGGGGGACTTCTAGGGGAGACCCAGTACTTC. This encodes CASSLGGLLGETQYF.